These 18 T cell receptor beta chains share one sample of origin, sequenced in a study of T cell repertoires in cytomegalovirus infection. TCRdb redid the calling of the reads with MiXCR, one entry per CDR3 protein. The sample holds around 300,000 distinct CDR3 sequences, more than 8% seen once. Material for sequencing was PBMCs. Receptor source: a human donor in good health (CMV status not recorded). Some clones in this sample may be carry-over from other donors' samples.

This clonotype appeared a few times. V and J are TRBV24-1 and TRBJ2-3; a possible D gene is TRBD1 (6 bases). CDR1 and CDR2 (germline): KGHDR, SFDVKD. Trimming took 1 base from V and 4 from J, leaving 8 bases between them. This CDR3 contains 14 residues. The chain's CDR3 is CATSDFKGADTQYF. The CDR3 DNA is TGTGCCACCAGTGATTTTAAGGGGGCAGATACGCAGTATTTT.

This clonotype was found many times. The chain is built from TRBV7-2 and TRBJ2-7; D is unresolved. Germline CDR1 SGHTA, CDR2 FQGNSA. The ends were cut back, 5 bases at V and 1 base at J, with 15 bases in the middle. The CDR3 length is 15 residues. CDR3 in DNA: TGTGCCAGCAGCCCGGACGCAAAAAGGTCCTACGAGCAGTACTTC. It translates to CASSPDAKRSYEQYF.

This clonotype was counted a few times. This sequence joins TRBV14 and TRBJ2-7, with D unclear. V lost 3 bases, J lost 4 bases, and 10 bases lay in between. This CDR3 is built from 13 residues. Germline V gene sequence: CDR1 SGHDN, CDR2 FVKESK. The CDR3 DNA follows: TGTGCCAGCAGCCAGCAGGTTGGGTACGAGCAGTACTTC. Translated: CASSQQVGYEQYF.

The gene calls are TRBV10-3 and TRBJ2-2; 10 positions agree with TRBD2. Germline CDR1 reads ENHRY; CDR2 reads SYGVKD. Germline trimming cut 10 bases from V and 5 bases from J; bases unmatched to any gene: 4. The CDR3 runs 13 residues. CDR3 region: CATSGGWTGELFF. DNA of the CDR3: TGTGCCACTAGCGGGGGCTGGACCGGGGAGCTGTTTTTT.

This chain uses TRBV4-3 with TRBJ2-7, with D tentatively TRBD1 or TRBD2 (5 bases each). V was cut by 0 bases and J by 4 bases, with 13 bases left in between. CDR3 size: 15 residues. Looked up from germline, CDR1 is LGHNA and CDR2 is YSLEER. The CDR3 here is CASSQDTGTDYEQYF. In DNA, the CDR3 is TGCGCCAGCAGCCAAGATACCGGGACGGATTACGAGCAGTACTTC.

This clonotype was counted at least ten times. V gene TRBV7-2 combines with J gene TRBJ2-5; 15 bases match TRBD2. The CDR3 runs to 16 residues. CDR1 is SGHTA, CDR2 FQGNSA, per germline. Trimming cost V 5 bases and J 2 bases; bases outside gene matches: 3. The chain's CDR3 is CASSPGLAGGQETQYF. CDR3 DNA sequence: TGTGCCAGCAGCCCCGGACTAGCGGGGGGGCAAGAGACCCAGTACTTC.

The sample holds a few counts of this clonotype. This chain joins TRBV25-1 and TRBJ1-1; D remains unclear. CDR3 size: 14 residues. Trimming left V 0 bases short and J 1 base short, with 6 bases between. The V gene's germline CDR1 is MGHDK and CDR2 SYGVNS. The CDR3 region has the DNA TGTGCCAGCAGTGAATATGGCGGGAACACTGAAGCTTTCTTT. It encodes CASSEYGGNTEAFF.

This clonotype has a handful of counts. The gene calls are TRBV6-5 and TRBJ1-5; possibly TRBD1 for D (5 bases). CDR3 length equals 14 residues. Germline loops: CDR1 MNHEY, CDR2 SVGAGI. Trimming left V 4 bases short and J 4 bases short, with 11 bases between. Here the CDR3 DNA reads TGTGCCAGCAGTTTTCAGGGATGGAATCAGCCCCAGCATTTT. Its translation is CASSFQGWNQPQHF.

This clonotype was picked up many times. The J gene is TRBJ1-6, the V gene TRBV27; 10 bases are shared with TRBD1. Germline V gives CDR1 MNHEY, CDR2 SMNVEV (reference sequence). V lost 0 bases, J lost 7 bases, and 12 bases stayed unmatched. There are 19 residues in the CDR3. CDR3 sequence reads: CASSLSLTGGGRRNSPLHF. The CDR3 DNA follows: TGTGCCAGCAGTTTATCTTTGACAGGGGGCGGCCGAAGGAATTCACCCCTCCACTTT.

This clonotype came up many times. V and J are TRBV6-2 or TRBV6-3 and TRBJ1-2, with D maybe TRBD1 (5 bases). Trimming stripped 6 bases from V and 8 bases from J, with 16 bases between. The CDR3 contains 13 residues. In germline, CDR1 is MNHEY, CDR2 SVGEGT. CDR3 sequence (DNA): TGTGCCAGCAGAACCGGGACCGCTGTGGGCTACACCTTC. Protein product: CASRTGTAVGYTF.

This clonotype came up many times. CDR3 residues: CASSLSGLAGDEQYF. The DNA of the CDR3 is TGTGCCAGCAGCCTTTCGGGACTAGCGGGAGACGAGCAGTACTTC. J is TRBJ2-7 and V is TRBV7-2; TRBD2 matches 14 bases. CDR1 is SGHTA, CDR2 FQGNSA, per germline. The J segment lost 5 bases and the V segment lost 5 bases, leaving 5 bases of the junction unmatched. The CDR3 runs to 15 residues.

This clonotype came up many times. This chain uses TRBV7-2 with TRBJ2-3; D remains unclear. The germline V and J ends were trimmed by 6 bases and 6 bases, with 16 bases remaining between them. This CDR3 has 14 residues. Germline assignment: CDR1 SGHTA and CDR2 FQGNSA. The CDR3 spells CASRLPSYEDTQYF. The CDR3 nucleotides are TGTGCCAGCAGACTTCCGTCCTACGAGGATACGCAGTATTTT.

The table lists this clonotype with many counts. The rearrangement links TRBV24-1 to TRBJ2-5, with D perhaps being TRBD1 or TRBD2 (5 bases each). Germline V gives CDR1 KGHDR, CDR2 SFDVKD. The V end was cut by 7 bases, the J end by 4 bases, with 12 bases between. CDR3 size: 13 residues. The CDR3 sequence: CATRPRGLETQYF. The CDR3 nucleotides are TGTGCCACCAGACCCCGGGGCCTAGAGACCCAGTACTTC.

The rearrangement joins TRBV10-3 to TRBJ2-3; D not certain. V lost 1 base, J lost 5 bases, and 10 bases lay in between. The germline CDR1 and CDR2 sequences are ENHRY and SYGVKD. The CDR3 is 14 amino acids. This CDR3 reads CAISEWIGGDTQYF. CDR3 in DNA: TGTGCCATCAGTGAGTGGATTGGCGGAGATACGCAGTATTTT.

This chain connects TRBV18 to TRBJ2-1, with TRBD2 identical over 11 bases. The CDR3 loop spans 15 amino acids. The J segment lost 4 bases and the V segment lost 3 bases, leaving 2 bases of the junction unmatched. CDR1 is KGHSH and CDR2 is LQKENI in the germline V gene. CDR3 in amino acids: CASSPTSGEYNEQFF. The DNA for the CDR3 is TGTGCCAGCTCACCGACTAGCGGGGAATACAATGAGCAGTTCTTC.

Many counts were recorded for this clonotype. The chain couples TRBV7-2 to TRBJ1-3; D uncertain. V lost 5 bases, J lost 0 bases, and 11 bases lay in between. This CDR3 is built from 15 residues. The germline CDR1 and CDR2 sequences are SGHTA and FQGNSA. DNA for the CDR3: TGTGCCAGCAGCGTACAGCTGAGCTCTGGAAACACCATATATTTT. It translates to CASSVQLSSGNTIYF.

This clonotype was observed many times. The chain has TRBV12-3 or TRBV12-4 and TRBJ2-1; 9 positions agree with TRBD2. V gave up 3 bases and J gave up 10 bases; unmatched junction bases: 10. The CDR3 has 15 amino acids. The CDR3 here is CASSFRGLAGSEQFF. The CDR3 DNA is TGTGCCAGCAGTTTTCGTGGTCTAGCGGGGTCAGAGCAGTTCTTC.

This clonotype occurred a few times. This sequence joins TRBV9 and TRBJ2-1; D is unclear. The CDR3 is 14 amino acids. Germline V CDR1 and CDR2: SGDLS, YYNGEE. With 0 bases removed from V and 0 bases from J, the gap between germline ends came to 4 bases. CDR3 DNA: TGTGCCAGCAGCGTAGCGGTCTCCTACAATGAGCAGTTCTTC. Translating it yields CASSVAVSYNEQFF.